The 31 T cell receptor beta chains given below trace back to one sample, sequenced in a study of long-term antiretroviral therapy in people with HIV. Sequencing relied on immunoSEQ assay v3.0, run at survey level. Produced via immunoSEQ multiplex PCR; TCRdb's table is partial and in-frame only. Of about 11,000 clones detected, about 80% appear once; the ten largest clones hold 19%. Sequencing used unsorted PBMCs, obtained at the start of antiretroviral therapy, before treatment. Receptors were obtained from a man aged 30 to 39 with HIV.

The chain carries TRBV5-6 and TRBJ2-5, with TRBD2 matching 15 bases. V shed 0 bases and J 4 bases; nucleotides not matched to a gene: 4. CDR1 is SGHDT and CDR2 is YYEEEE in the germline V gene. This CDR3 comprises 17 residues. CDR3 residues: CASSLVRGLAGGETQYF. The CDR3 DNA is TGTGCCAGCAGCTTGGTAAGGGGACTAGCGGGAGGAGAGACCCAGTACTTC.

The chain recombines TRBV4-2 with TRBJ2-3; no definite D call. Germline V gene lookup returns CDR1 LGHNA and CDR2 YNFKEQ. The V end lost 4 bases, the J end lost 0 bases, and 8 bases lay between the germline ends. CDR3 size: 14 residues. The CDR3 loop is CASSPTTSTDTQYF. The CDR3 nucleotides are TGTGCCAGCAGCCCGACAACAAGCACAGATACGCAGTATTTT.

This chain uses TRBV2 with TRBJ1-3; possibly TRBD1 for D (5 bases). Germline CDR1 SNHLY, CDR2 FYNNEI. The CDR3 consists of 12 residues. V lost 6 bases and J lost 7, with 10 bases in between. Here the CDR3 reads CASRTTDNTIYF. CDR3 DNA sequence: TGTGCCAGCAGAACGACAGATAACACCATATATTTT.

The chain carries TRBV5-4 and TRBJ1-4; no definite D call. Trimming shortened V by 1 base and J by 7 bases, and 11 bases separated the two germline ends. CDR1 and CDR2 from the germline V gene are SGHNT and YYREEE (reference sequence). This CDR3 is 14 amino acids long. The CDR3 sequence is CASSLMGMGEKLFF. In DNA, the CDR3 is TGTGCCAGCAGCTTGATGGGGATGGGTGAAAAACTGTTTTTT. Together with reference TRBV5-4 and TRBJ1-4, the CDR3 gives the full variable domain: ETGVTQSPTHLIKTRGQQVTLRCSSQSGHNTVSWYQQALGQGPQFIFQYYREEENGRGNFPPRFSGLQFPNYSSELNVNALELDDSALYLCASSLMGMGEKLFFGSGTQLSVL.

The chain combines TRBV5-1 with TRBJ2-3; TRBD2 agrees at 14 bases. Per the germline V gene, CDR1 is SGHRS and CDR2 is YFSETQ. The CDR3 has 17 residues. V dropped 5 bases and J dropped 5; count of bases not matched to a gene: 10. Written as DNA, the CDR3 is TGCGCCAGCAGTTCTACCGGGACTAGCGGGGGAGAAGATACGCAGTATTTT. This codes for CASSSTGTSGGEDTQYF.

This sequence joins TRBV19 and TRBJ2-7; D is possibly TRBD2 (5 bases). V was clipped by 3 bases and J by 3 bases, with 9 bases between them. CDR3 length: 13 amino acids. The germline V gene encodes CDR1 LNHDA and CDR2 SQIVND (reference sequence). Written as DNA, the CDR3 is TGTGCCAGTAGTATTGGAGGTCTCTACGAGCAGTACTTC. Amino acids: CASSIGGLYEQYF.

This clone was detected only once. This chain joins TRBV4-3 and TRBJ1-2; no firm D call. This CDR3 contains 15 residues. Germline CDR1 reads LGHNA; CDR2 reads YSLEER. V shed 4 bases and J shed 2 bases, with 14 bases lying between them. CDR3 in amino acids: CASSPLQLGNYGYTF. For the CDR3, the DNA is TGCGCCAGCAGCCCTCTGCAGCTGGGGAACTATGGCTACACCTTC.

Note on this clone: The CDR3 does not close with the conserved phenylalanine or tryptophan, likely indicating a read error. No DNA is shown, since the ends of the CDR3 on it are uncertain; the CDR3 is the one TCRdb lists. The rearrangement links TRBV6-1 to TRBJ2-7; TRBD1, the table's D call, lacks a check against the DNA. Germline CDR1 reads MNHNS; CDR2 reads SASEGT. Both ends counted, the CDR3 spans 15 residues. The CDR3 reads CASSAFGTDLFESVI.

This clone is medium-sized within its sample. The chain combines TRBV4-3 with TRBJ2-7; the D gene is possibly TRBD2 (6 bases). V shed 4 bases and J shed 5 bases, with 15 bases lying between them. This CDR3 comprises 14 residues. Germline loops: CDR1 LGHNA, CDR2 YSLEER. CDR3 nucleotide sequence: TGCGCCAGCAGCCCCGGTTTGCTAGCGAACGAGCAGTACTTC. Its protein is CASSPGLLANEQYF.

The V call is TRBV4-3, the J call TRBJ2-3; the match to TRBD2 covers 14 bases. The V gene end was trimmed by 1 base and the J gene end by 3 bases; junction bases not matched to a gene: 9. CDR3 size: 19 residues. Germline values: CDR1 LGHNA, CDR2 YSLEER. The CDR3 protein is CASSQGLAGGSGLTDTQYF. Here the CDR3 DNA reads TGCGCCAGCAGCCAAGGACTAGCGGGAGGGTCGGGGTTGACAGATACGCAGTATTTT.

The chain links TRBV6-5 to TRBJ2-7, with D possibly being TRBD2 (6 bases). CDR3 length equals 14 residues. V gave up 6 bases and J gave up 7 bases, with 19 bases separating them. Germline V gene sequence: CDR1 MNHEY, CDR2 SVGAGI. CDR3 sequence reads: CASRASGTPREQYF. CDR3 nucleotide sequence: TGTGCCAGCAGGGCTTCCGGGACTCCTCGTGAGCAGTACTTC.

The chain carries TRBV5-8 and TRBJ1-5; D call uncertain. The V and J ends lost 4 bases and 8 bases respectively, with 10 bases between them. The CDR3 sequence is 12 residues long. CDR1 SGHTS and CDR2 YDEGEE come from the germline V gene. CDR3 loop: CASSPTLKPQHF. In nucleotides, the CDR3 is TGTGCCAGCAGCCCCACCCTGAAGCCCCAGCATTTT. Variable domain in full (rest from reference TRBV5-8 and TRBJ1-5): EAGVTQSPTHLIKTRGQQATLRCSPISGHTSVYWYQQALGLGLQFLLWYDEGEERNRGNFPPRFSGRQFPNYSSELNVNALELEDSALYLCASSPTLKPQHFGDGTRLSIL.

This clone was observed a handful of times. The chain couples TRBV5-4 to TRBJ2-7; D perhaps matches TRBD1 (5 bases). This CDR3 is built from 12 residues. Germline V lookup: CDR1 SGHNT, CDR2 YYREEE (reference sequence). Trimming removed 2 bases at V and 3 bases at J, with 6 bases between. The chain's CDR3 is CASSLTGYEQYF. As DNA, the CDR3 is TGTGCCAGCAGCTTAACAGGCTACGAGCAGTACTTC.

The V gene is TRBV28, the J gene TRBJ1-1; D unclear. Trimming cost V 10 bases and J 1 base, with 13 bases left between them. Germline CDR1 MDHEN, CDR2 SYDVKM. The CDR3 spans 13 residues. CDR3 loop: CATDGSSNTEAFF. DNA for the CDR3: TGTGCCACAGATGGTTCATCGAACACTGAAGCTTTCTTT.

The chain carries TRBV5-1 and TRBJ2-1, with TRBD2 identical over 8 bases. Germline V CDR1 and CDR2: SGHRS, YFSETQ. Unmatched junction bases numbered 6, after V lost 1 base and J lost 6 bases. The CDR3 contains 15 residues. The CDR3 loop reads CASSLNRGGVNEQFF. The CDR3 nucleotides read TGCGCCAGCAGCTTGAACCGGGGGGGCGTCAATGAGCAGTTCTTC.

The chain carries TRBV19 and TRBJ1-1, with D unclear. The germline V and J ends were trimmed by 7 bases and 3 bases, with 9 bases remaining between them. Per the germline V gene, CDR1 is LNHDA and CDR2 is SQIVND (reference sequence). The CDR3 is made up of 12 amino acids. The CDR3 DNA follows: TGTGCCAGTAAAGGATGGGACACTGAAGCTTTCTTT. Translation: CASKGWDTEAFF.

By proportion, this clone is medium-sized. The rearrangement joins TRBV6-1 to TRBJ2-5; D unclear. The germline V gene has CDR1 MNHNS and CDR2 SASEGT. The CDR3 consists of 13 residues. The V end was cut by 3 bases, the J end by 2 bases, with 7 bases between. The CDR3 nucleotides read TGTGCCAGCAGTGACGGTCTTCAAGAGACCCAGTACTTC. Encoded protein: CASSDGLQETQYF.

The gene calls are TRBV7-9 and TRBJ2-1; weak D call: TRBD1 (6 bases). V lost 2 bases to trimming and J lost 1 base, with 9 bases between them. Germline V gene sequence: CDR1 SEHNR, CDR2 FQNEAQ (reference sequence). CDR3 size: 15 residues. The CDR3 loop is CASSLTGKSYNEQFF. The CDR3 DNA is TGTGCCAGCAGCTTAACAGGGAAATCCTACAATGAGCAGTTCTTC.

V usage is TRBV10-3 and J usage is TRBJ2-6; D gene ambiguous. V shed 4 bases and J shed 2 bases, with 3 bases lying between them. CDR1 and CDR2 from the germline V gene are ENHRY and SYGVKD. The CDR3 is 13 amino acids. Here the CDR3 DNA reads TGTGCCATCAGTGGGGCTGGGGCCAACGTCCTGACTTTC. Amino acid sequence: CAISGAGANVLTF.

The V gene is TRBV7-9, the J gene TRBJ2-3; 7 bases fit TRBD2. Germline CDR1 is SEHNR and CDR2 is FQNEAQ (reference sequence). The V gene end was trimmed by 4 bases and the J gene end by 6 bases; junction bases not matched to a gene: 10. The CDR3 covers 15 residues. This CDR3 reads CASSSGLVGFDTQYF. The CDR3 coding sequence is TGTGCCAGCAGCTCCGGACTAGTAGGGTTTGATACGCAGTATTTT.

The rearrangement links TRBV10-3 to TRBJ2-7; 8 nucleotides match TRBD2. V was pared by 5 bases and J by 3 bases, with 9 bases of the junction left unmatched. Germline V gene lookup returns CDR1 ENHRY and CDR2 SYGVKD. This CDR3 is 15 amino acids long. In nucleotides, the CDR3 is TGTGCCATCAGTTCGAGCGGGAGCGAAAGCTACGAGCAGTACTTC. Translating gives CAISSSGSESYEQYF.

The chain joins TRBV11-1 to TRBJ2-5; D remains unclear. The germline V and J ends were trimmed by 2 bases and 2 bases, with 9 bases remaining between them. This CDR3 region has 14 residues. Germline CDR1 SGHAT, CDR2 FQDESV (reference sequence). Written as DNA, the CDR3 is TGTGCCAGCAGCTTATTCCCCCTGCAAGAGACCCAGTACTTC. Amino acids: CASSLFPLQETQYF.

This CDR3 reads CASSHWQGDYGYTF. CDR3 sequence (DNA): TGTGCCAGCAGCCATTGGCAGGGGGACTATGGCTACACCTTC. This rearrangement joins TRBV14 to TRBJ1-2; 7 positions agree with TRBD1. The J segment lost 3 bases and the V segment lost 3 bases, leaving 4 bases of the junction unmatched. This CDR3 comprises 14 residues. The germline V gene encodes CDR1 SGHDN and CDR2 FVKESK. The full variable domain, with the rest looked up from reference TRBV14 and TRBJ1-2, is EAGVTQFPSHSVIEKGQTVTLRCDPISGHDNLYWYRRVMGKEIKFLLHFVKESKQDESGMPNNRFLAERTGGTYSTLKVQPAELEDSGVYFCASSHWQGDYGYTFGSGTRLTVV.

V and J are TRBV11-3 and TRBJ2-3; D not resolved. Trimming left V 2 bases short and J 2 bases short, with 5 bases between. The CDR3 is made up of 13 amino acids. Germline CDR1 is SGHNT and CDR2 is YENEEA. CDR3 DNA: TGTGCCAGCAGCTTAACTTACACAGATACGCAGTATTTT. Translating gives CASSLTYTDTQYF.

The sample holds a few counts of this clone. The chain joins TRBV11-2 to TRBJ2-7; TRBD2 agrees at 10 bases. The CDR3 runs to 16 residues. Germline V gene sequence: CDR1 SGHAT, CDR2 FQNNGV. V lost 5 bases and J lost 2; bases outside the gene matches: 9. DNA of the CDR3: TGTGCCAGCAGCCCTGGGACTAGCGTGTACCCCTACGAGCAGTACTTC. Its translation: CASSPGTSVYPYEQYF.

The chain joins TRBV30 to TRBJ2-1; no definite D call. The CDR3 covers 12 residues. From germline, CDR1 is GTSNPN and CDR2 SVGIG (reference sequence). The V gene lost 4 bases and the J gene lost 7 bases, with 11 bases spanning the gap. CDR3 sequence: CAWTTVRNEQFF. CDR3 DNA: TGTGCCTGGACGACGGTAAGGAATGAGCAGTTCTTC.

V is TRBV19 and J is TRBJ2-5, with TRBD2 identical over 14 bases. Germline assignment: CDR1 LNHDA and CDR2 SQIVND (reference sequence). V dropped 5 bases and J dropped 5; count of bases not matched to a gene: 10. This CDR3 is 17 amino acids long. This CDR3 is CASSDPGLAGVFETQYF. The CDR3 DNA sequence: TGTGCCAGTAGTGATCCGGGACTAGCGGGAGTATTCGAGACCCAGTACTTC.

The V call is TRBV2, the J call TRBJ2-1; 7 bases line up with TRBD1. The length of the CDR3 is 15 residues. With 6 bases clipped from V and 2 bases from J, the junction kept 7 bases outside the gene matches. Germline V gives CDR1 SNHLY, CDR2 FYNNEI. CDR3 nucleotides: TGTGCCAGCAGGGACTCAGGGGGTCCCTACAATGAGCAGTTCTTC. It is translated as CASRDSGGPYNEQFF. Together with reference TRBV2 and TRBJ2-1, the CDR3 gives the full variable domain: EPEVTQTPSHQVTQMGQEVILRCVPISNHLYFYWYRQILGQKVEFLVSFYNNEISEKSEIFDDQFSVERPDGSNFTLKIRSTKLEDSAMYFCASRDSGGPYNEQFFGPGTRLTVL.

CDR3 region: CASSFGRSGNTIYF. CDR3 nucleotide sequence: TGTGCCAGCAGCTTTGGGAGGTCTGGAAACACCATATATTTT. The chain has TRBV13 and TRBJ1-3, with no clear D. V gave up 3 bases and J gave up 1 base, with 7 bases separating them. Looked up from germline, CDR1 is PRHDT and CDR2 is FYEKMQ (reference sequence). The CDR3 is 14 residues long.

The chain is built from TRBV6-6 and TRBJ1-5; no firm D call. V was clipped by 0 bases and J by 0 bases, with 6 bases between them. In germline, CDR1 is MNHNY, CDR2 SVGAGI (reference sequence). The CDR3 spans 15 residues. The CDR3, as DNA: TGTGCCAGCAGTTACTCCTCACTTAGCAATCAGCCCCAGCATTTT. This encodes CASSYSSLSNQPQHF.

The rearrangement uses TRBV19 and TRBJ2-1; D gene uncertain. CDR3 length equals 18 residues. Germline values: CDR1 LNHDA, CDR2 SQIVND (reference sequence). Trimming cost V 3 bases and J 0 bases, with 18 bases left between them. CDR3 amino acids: CASSIQPLTAGSYNEQFF. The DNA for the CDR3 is TGTGCCAGTAGTATTCAGCCGCTCACTGCCGGCTCCTACAATGAGCAGTTCTTC.